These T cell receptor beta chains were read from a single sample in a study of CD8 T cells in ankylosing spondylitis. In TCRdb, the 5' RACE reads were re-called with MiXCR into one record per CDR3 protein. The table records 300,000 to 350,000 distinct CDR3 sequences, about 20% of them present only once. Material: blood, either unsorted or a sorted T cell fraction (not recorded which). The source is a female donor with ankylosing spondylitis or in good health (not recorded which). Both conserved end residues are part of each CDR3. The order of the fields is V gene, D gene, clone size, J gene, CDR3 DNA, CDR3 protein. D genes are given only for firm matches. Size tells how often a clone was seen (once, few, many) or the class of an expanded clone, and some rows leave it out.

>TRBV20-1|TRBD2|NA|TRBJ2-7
TGCAGTGCTAGTGCGGGAGTTGGGCGCGAGCAGTACTTC
CSASAGVGREQYF
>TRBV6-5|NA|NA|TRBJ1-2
TGTGCCAGCAGTTACACGGGGAAGTATGGCTACACCTTC
CASSYTGKYGYTF
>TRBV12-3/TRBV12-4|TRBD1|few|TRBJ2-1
TGTGCCAGCTGCCCGGACAGGGGGCAAGAGCAGTTCTTC
CASCPDRGQEQFF
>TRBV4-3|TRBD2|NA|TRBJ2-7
TGCGCCAGCAGCCAAGTTCACGGACTAGCGGCCGTGGAGTACTTC
CASSQVHGLAAVEYF
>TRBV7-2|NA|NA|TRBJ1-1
TGTGCCAGCAGCCTAAGGTTGGACAGTCTGAACACTGAAGCTTTCTTT
CASSLRLDSLNTEAFF
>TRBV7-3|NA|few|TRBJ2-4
TGTGCCAGCAGCCCCCCGGGCGGAAACATTCAGTACTTC
CASSPPGGNIQYF
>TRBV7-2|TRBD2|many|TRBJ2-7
TGTGCCAGCAGCTCCCTAGCGGGTACCTACGAGCAGTACTTC
CASSSLAGTYEQYF
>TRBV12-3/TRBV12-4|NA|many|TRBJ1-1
TGTGCCAGCAGTTTATCCCCGGAGGCTGAAGCTTTCTTT
CASSLSPEAEAFF
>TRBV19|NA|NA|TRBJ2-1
TGTGCCAGTAGTATAGACAGGACACTCAATGAGCAGTTCTTC
CASSIDRTLNEQFF
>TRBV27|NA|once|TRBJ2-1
TGTGCCAGCAGTGGGGCAGGTGAAAGCTCCTACAATGAGCAGTTCTTC
CASSGAGESSYNEQFF
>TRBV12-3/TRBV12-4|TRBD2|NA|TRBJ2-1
TGTGCCAGCAGCCAACTAGCGGGAGGGCCCGGTGAGCAGTTCTTC
CASSQLAGGPGEQFF
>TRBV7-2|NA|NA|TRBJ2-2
TGTGCCAGCAGCGGGTTACAGAACACCGGGGAGCTGTTTTTT
CASSGLQNTGELFF
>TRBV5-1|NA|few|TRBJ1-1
TGCGCCAGCAGCTTTCGGCAGGACACTGAAGCTTTCTTT
CASSFRQDTEAFF
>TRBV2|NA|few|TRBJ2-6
TGTGCCAGCAGTGGAGAGACACTCGGGGCCAACGTCCTGACTTTC
CASSGETLGANVLTF
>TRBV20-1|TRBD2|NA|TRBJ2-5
TGCAGTGCTAGAGAGGGCGGGGGGGAAGAGACCCAGTACTTC
CSAREGGGEETQYF
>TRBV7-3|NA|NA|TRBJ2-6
TGTGCCAGCAGCCCTCCAGGTAGCTCTGGGGCCAACGTCCTGACTTTC
CASSPPGSSGANVLTF
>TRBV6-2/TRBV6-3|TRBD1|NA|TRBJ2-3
TGTGCCAGCTCCAGGGGGACCACAGATACGCAGTATTTT
CASSRGTTDTQYF
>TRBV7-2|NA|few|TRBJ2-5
TGTGCCAGCAGCCGGGACTTCGCCTTTCAAGAGACCCAGTACTTC
CASSRDFAFQETQYF
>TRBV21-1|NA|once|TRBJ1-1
TGTGCCAGCAGCAAAGGGAGACAGGGGGTGAACACTGAAGCTTTCTTT
CASSKGRQGVNTEAFF
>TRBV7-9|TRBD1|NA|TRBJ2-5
TGTGCCAGCAGCTTAAGGGGGACAGGGGAAGAGACCCAGTACTTC
CASSLRGTGEETQYF
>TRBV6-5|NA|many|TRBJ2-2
TGTGCCAGCAGTTACTTTCGGGGAGAGAGCACCGGGGAGCTGTTTTTT
CASSYFRGESTGELFF
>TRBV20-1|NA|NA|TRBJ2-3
TGCAGTGCTTACGACTACTCCAGCACAGATACGCAGTATTTT
CSAYDYSSTDTQYF
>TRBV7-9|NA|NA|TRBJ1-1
TGTGCCAGCAGCTTTTACGAGGGCAACACTGAAGCTTTCTTT
CASSFYEGNTEAFF
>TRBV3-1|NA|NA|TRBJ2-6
TGTGCCAGCAGCCACAGGGTAGGGGCCAACGTCCTGACTTTC
CASSHRVGANVLTF
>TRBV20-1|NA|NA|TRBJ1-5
TGCAGTGTTACGGCGGGCAATCAGCCCCAGCATTTT
CSVTAGNQPQHF
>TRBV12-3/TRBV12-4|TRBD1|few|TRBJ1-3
TGTGCCAGCAGAAGTACAGGGGACGGAAACACCATATATTTT
CASRSTGDGNTIYF
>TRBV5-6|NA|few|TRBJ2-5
TGTGCCAGCAGCAGAACCAAGTACTCCCCGGGTGAAGAGACCCAGTACTTC
CASSRTKYSPGEETQYF
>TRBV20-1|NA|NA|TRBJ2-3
TGCAGTGCTAGAGATATTCCCAGGGGTACGCAGTATTTT
CSARDIPRGTQYF
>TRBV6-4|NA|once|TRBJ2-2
TGTGCCAGCAGTGCACCGAAAACCACCGGGGAGCTGTTTTTT
CASSAPKTTGELFF
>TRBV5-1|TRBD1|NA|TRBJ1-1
TGCGCCAGCAGACCCCGGGACAGATCGACGGAGAACACTGAAGCTTTCTTT
CASRPRDRSTENTEAFF
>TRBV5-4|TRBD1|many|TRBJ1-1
TGTGCCAGCAGCCCTGTAAAGGACAGGGGTAGTACTGAAGCTTTCTTT
CASSPVKDRGSTEAFF
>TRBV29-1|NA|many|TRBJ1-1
TGCAGCGTTGTGCCGGGCCCACGGGACACTGAAGCTTTCTTT
CSVVPGPRDTEAFF
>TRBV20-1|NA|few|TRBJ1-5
TGCAGTGCTAGTGCGGGGAATCAGCCCCAGCATTTT
CSASAGNQPQHF
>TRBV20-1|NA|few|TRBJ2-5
TGCAGTGCTTTTTCAGGGCCCGGGGAGACCCAGTACTTC
CSAFSGPGETQYF
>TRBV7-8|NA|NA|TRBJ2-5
TGTGCCAGCCGGTCTGCGGAACAAGAGACCCAGTACTTC
CASRSAEQETQYF
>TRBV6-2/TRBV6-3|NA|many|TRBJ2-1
TGTGCCACCCACAACCCCCGCGGTGAGCAGTTCTTC
CATHNPRGEQFF
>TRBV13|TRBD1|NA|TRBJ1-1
TGTGCCAGCATCCCGACAGGGGTGAACACTGAAGCTTTCTTT
CASIPTGVNTEAFF
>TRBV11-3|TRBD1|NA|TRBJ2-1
TGTGCCAGCAGCTCTAACAGGGGTAGGGTCCACAATGAGCAGTTCTTC
CASSSNRGRVHNEQFF